This paragraph covers one T cell receptor (beta chain) sequence. Its specificity is not known. One junction end disagrees with the germline gene, perhaps due to a read error. The data derive from a study of CD8+CD57+ T cells in acquired aplastic anemia. For the study at large: The average for DNA from sorted CD4+ and CD8+ cells was about 3.3 ug. Findings and caveats of the study: In CD8+ cells, Simpson's diversity showed no significant difference between patients and controls.

Researchers used genomic DNA as the template to profile TCR beta VDJ and CDR3. TCRdb processed the reads anew with MiXCR; each CDR3 protein has one entry. This table has just over 400,000 distinct CDR3 sequences, under 80% appearing once. CDR1 ENHRY and CDR2 SYGVKD come from the germline V gene. The CDR3 covers 15 residues. The receptor was isolated from a human donor in good health, serving as a control. Input material: sorted CD4+, CD8+, or CD8+CD57+ T cells (not recorded which) from PBMCs. This chain joins TRBV10-3 and TRBJ1-3, with no clear D. CDR3 nucleotides: TGTGCCAGCAGTTTGGTTAAGGCGGCTGGGAACACCATATATTTT. This codes for CASSLVKAAGNTIYF.